This is a list of T cell receptor beta chains from one sample in a study of T cell repertoires in cytomegalovirus infection. TCRdb reprocessed the reads with MiXCR, giving one entry per CDR3 protein. The sample consists of about 530,000 distinct CDR3 sequences, around a quarter of them appearing once. The sequencing sample was made of PBMCs. These receptors were taken from a human donor in good health (CMV status not recorded). Some clones in this sample may be carry-over from other donors' samples. Each CDR3 is given with its conserved first and last residue. Fields, in order: CDR3 DNA, CDR3 protein, V gene, clone size, D gene, J gene. The D gene is left open where the match is weak. Expanded clones are given a class, and other clones once, few, many or no size at all.

TGTGCCAGCACCCTTAGCGGGCCCAAAGATACGCAGTATTTT,CASTLSGPKDTQYF,TRBV27,.,TRBD2,TRBJ2-3
TGTGCCAGCAGCTTAGGGTTGGGCCGTTACAATGAGCAGTTCTTC,CASSLGLGRYNEQFF,TRBV7-8,.,.,TRBJ2-1
TGTGCCAGCAGCGTAGGGGCAACAGCAACCTATGGCTACACCTTC,CASSVGATATYGYTF,TRBV9,.,.,TRBJ1-2
TGCAGCGTTGTAGCGGGGCTAGCGGGAGGGAACAATGAGCAGTTCTTC,CSVVAGLAGGNNEQFF,TRBV29-1,few,TRBD2,TRBJ2-1
TGTGCCAGCAGCTTTCCCCGCAATGAGCAGTTCTTC,CASSFPRNEQFF,TRBV5-6,few,.,TRBJ2-1
TGTGCCAGCAGTTTAGGGCGCAGCGACCAAGAGACCCAGTACTTC,CASSLGRSDQETQYF,TRBV28,few,.,TRBJ2-5
TGTACCAGCTTACCGGGGGGCGGGAAAGGGACCTACAATGAGCAGTTCTTC,CTSLPGGGKGTYNEQFF,TRBV5-3,.,.,TRBJ2-1
TGCAGTGCTCCGACTAGCGGGAGGGCCGGTGAGCAGTTCTTC,CSAPTSGRAGEQFF,TRBV20-1,few,TRBD2,TRBJ2-1
TGTGCCAGCAGCCGGACTCCGACAGGTACCTTTGGAAACACCATATATTTT,CASSRTPTGTFGNTIYF,TRBV13,.,.,TRBJ1-3
TGTGCCAGCAGCCAAAGGGGGTTGTGGGAGACCCAGTACTTC,CASSQRGLWETQYF,TRBV7-2,.,.,TRBJ2-5
TGTGCCAGCAGACTCTACCCTAGCACAGATACGCAGTATTTT,CASRLYPSTDTQYF,TRBV6-1,.,.,TRBJ2-3
TGTGCCAGCAGTTACTCGAAGGCTGGGGCCAACGTCCTGACTTTC,CASSYSKAGANVLTF,TRBV6-2/TRBV6-3,few,.,TRBJ2-6
TGTACCAGCAGTCGACAAGAGACCCAGTACTTC,CTSSRQETQYF,TRBV6-2/TRBV6-3,.,.,TRBJ2-5
TGTGCCAGCAGCTTAGTGGGGGGGGCTAGCGGGAACGCAGATACGCAGTATTTT,CASSLVGGASGNADTQYF,TRBV7-2,many,TRBD2,TRBJ2-3
TGTGCCAGCAGTTTAGGGGGGACGAGGAATTCACCCCTCCACTTT,CASSLGGTRNSPLHF,TRBV12-3/TRBV12-4,few,.,TRBJ1-6
TGTGCCAGCAGCGCCGATCTAGCGGGAGGGAACAATGAGCAGTTCTTC,CASSADLAGGNNEQFF,TRBV9,.,TRBD2,TRBJ2-1
TGCAGTGCTCACTCCGGGACAGCAACTACTAGCACAGATACGCAGTATTTT,CSAHSGTATTSTDTQYF,TRBV20-1,.,TRBD1,TRBJ2-3
TGCGCCAGCAGCCCCTTGGGCCATAGCCAGGGCAATCAGCCCCAGCATTTT,CASSPLGHSQGNQPQHF,TRBV4-1,few,.,TRBJ1-5
TGTGCCAGCAGCCATCGTGGTGTGGAAGAGACCCAGTACTTC,CASSHRGVEETQYF,TRBV4-1,.,.,TRBJ2-5
TGTGCCAGCAGCTCAACTCAACAGGGTAAAGCTTTCTTT,CASSSTQQGKAFF,TRBV7-9,few,.,TRBJ1-1
TGTGCCAGCACCTTTATTGCTGGGAGCTCCTATAATTCACCCCTCCACTTT,CASTFIAGSSYNSPLHF,TRBV2,.,.,TRBJ1-6
TGCGCCAGCAGCCAAGATTCAGGGAACGGCAATCAGCCCCAGCATTTT,CASSQDSGNGNQPQHF,TRBV4-1,few,.,TRBJ1-5
TGTGCCAGCAGCTTAAGACAGGGGATTGGCACCGGGGAGCTGTTTTTT,CASSLRQGIGTGELFF,TRBV5-8,.,TRBD1,TRBJ2-2
TGTGCCAGCAGCTTAGTTTTACAGAGTGGGAAGCAGTACTTC,CASSLVLQSGKQYF,TRBV7-2,many,.,TRBJ2-7
TGTGCCAGCAGTTACGGGGCCCGGGCCACACGGTGGGAGCAGTACTTC,CASSYGARATRWEQYF,TRBV6-5,many,.,TRBJ2-7
TGTGCCAGCAGCCACTTAGACAGGGGGGCCGGCTACACCTTC,CASSHLDRGAGYTF,TRBV4-2,.,TRBD1,TRBJ1-2
TGCGCCAGCAGCTACGTGGCGGGTTCGAACACTGAAGCTTTCTTT,CASSYVAGSNTEAFF,TRBV5-1,few,.,TRBJ1-1
TGCGCCAGCAGCCAAGATCGGGCTAGCGGGAGTGCGTGGGGGGAGCTGTTTTTT,CASSQDRASGSAWGELFF,TRBV4-3,.,TRBD2,TRBJ2-2
TGTGCCAGCAGTTCCCTTAGGGACAGGGTGTCAGAGACCCAGTACTTC,CASSSLRDRVSETQYF,TRBV6-1,.,TRBD1,TRBJ2-5
TGTGCCTGGAGGGACCGCAGAGGACAGGGCGAGGTCTTC,CAWRDRRGQGEVF,TRBV30,.,TRBD1,TRBJ2-1
TGTGCCAGCAGTTTAATACGGCTAGCAGGTACAGATACGCAGTATTTT,CASSLIRLAGTDTQYF,TRBV28,few,.,TRBJ2-3
TGCGCCAGCACGGGACTAGCGGGAGATATTCGTGTCAATGAGCAGTTCTTC,CASTGLAGDIRVNEQFF,TRBV5-1,.,TRBD2,TRBJ2-1
TGTGCCAGCAGTCCGGGGACAGGGCGAGAGACCCAGTACTTC,CASSPGTGRETQYF,TRBV12-3/TRBV12-4,.,TRBD1,TRBJ2-5
TGCAGTGCTATCTCTACTCCCGATGGGGGGGAGCTGTTTTTT,CSAISTPDGGELFF,TRBV20-1,.,.,TRBJ2-2
TGTGCCAGCAGCTTTGGGGCACAGGACAATGGCTACACCTTC,CASSFGAQDNGYTF,TRBV7-9,few,.,TRBJ1-2
TGTGCCAGCAGCGTAGTAGACGGGGCGCCGTATTTT,CASSVVDGAPYF,TRBV9,.,.,TRBJ2-3
TGCAGTGCCGCGACAGGGCGTCTCTTTGAGCAGTTCTTC,CSAATGRLFEQFF,TRBV20-1,.,TRBD1,TRBJ2-1
TGTGCCAGCACCCCGGGGGGGGTAAATGGCTACACCTTC,CASTPGGVNGYTF,TRBV7-2,few,.,TRBJ1-2
TGCAGCGTTGAAGGCAGGAATAGCAATCAGCCCCAGCATTTT,CSVEGRNSNQPQHF,TRBV29-1,.,.,TRBJ1-5
TGTGCCAGCAGCTTAGGGGCGGTAGACAAAGCTTTCTTT,CASSLGAVDKAFF,TRBV7-2,many,.,TRBJ1-1
TGTGCCAGCTCTCGGGAAGCTAGCGAGGGAAACATTCAGTACTTC,CASSREASEGNIQYF,TRBV7-2,many,.,TRBJ2-4
TGTGCCAGCAGGACAGGGGGCGCCAACCAAGAGACCCAGTACTTC,CASRTGGANQETQYF,TRBV6-2/TRBV6-3,.,TRBD1,TRBJ2-5
TGTGCCAGCAGCTCTTTCCGGGGGTTAGGAAACACCATATATTTT,CASSSFRGLGNTIYF,TRBV6-5,few,.,TRBJ1-3
TGTGCCAGCAGCTCCGGGACTAGCGGATTAAACACCGGGGAGCTGTTTTTT,CASSSGTSGLNTGELFF,TRBV2,.,TRBD2,TRBJ2-2
TGTGCCAGCAGTTTACAGGGGGCGCAGACTGAAGCTTTCTTT,CASSLQGAQTEAFF,TRBV6-1,few,TRBD1,TRBJ1-1